A selection of T cell receptor beta chains follows, all from one sample in a study of CD8 T cells in ankylosing spondylitis. Using its own MiXCR run on the 5' RACE reads, TCRdb lists one record per CDR3 protein. The repertoire holds roughly 230,000 distinct CDR3 sequences, with 10% as singletons. Sequenced: blood, either unsorted or a sorted T cell fraction (not recorded which). The receptors stem from a male donor with ankylosing spondylitis or in good health (not recorded which). Each CDR3 is given with its conserved first and last residue. The D gene is left open where the match is weak. Clone size is stated in some rows and not others, as once, few, many or a class when expanded.

D gene	clone size	J gene	V gene	CDR3 DNA	CDR3 protein
NA	many	TRBJ2-2	TRBV5-1	TGCGCCAGCAGCTTGGATCCCCCCCGGACCGGGGAGCTGTTTTTT	CASSLDPPRTGELFF
NA	few	TRBJ2-5	TRBV4-2	TGTGCCAGCAGCCAAGATGGGCTAGCTGGGACCCAGTACTTC	CASSQDGLAGTQYF
NA	once	TRBJ1-1	TRBV20-1	TGCAGTGCTAGGGGTCCGGCCACTAACACTGAAGCTTTCTTT	CSARGPATNTEAFF
TRBD1	NA	TRBJ1-2	TRBV7-2	TGTGCCAGCAGCGCGAACCGGGACAGGGGGCGCGCAGATGGCTACACCTTC	CASSANRDRGRADGYTF
NA	NA	TRBJ2-2	TRBV7-9	TGTGCCAGCACCGGAACCGGGACCTTCGGCGGGGAGCTGTTTTTT	CASTGTGTFGGELFF
NA	many	TRBJ2-3	TRBV20-1	TGCAGTGCTTTCACCTCCTCAGACAGGCGGACAGATACGCAGTATTTT	CSAFTSSDRRTDTQYF
NA	many	TRBJ2-7	TRBV20-1	TGCAGTGCTAGATCGGCACTCACCTACGAGCAGTACTTC	CSARSALTYEQYF
TRBD2	many	TRBJ2-1	TRBV27	TGTGCCAGCAGTGCGGGAGATAGCGGGAGGGCCTTTTACAATGAGCAGTTCTTC	CASSAGDSGRAFYNEQFF
TRBD1	many	TRBJ1-1	TRBV20-1	TGCAGTGCAAGCCAACCGGGACAGGGGGTCACTGAAGCTTTCTTT	CSASQPGQGVTEAFF
NA	many	TRBJ2-5	TRBV6-5	TGTGCCAGCAGTAGAGAGGAGACCCAGTACTTC	CASSREETQYF
NA	many	TRBJ2-2	TRBV5-1	TGCGCCAGCAGCTTCCCAGGGGAGCTGTTTTTT	CASSFPGELFF
NA	many	TRBJ1-1	TRBV5-1	TGCGCCAGCAGCTCCCTGGAGGGTGACACTGAAGCTTTCTTT	CASSSLEGDTEAFF
NA	many	TRBJ2-3	TRBV5-1	TGCGCCAGCAGCTTGAAGTTAGGGGGGAGCGAGGCCACAGATACGCAGTATTTT	CASSLKLGGSEATDTQYF
NA	many	TRBJ1-1	TRBV20-1	TGCAGTGCTAGTGATTCGGGGGGCCACACTGAAGCTTTCTTT	CSASDSGGHTEAFF
TRBD2	NA	TRBJ2-5	TRBV12-3/TRBV12-4	TGTGCCAGCAGCCCCCTGGCTAGCGGGGGGGCCATGAACTTC	CASSPLASGGAMNF
TRBD1	many	TRBJ2-5	TRBV15	TGTGCCACCAGCAAAGACAGGGGGAAAGAGACCCAGTACTTC	CATSKDRGKETQYF